Each of the 31 T cell receptor beta chains below was sequenced from the same sample in a study of regulatory T cells in long-lasting Graves disease. According to the study, TCR beta libraries were built with iRepertoire HTBI primers and CDR3-region Arm-PCR. TCRdb ran MiXCR on the multiplex PCR reads and lists one entry per CDR3 protein. The sample has a few hundred thousand distinct CDR3 sequences; roughly 17% are singletons. Time point reported: newly diagnosed GD, antithyroid drugs for less than 3 months. Construction of the TCR library relied on RNA isolated from PBMCs. These data are also associated with another study on T cells in Graves' hyperthyroidism and ophthalmopathy.

The starting material was peripheral blood mononuclear cells (PBMCs), obtained at new diagnosis, from a patient treated with antithyroid drugs. The receptors originated from a man aged 35 to 55 with Graves disease.

This clonotype was seen more than once but under ten times. The chain is built from TRBV10-3 and TRBJ1-2, with D possibly matching TRBD1 (6 bases). CDR1 and CDR2 from the germline V gene are ENHRY and SYGVKD. This CDR3 region has 12 residues. The V end was cut by 11 bases, the J end by 8 bases, with 18 bases between. This chain's CDR3 is CAVLTGPWGYTF. The CDR3 DNA follows: TGTGCCGTCTTGACAGGCCCCTGGGGCTACACCTTC.

Remarks on this clonotype: A far larger clone is off by one base, so a read error is likely. The J gene is TRBJ2-1, the V gene TRBV18; D perhaps matches TRBD1 (6 bases). CDR1 and CDR2 from the germline V gene are KGHSH and LQKENI. CDR3 length: 14 amino acids. The V gene lost 6 bases and the J gene lost 10 bases, with 19 bases spanning the gap. The CDR3 nucleotides are TGTGCCAGCTCCCTAGGACAGAGCTCCTACGAGCAGTTCTTC. This translates into CASSLGQSSYEQFF. The full variable domain, rest sourced from reference TRBV18 and TRBJ2-1, is NAGVMQNPRHLVRRRGQEARLRCSPMKGHSHVYWYRQLPEEGLKFMVYLQKENIIDESGMPKERFSAEFPKEGPSILRIQQVVRGDSAAYFCASSLGQSSYEQFFGPGTRLTVL.

V is TRBV27 and J is TRBJ1-4; possibly TRBD1 for D (6 bases). The length of the CDR3 is 15 residues. CDR1 is MNHEY, CDR2 SMNVEV, per germline (reference sequence). V shed 7 bases and J shed 8 bases, with 20 bases lying between them. The CDR3 protein is CASTTFGRGVEKLFF. The CDR3 DNA sequence: TGTGCCAGCACTACCTTCGGGAGGGGGGTCGAAAAACTGTTTTTT.

In its sample, this clonotype was seen many times. The rearrangement joins TRBV28 to TRBJ1-4; D might be TRBD1 (6 bases). From germline, CDR1 is MDHEN and CDR2 SYDVKM. The CDR3 runs 14 residues. The V end lost 7 bases, the J end lost 8 bases, and 17 bases lay between the germline ends. The CDR3 nucleotides read TGTGCCAGCAAACCGAATTGGGGGCGGGAAAAACTGTTTTTT. This encodes CASKPNWGREKLFF. The whole variable domain, filled in from reference TRBV28 and TRBJ1-4, reads DVKVTQSSRYLVKRTGEKVFLECVQDMDHENMFWYRQDPGLGLRLIYFSYDVKMKEKGDIPEGYSVSREKKERFSLILESASTNQTSMYLCASKPNWGREKLFFGSGTQLSVL.

The genes are TRBV5-1 and TRBJ2-6; D might be TRBD1 or TRBD2, each matching 5 bases. V lost 7 bases to trimming and J lost 0 bases, with 14 bases between them. Germline CDR1 SGHRS, CDR2 YFSETQ. The CDR3 extends over 16 amino acids. The CDR3, as DNA: TGCGCCAGCTGCCCGGGACGGCTCTCTGGGGCCAACGTCCTGACTTTC. Translating it yields CASCPGRLSGANVLTF.

This clonotype turned up a few times. The J gene is TRBJ2-7, the V gene TRBV4-1; 8 bases line up with TRBD1. J gave up 1 base and V 4 bases, and 9 bases lay outside the gene matches. Germline V lookup: CDR1 MGHRA, CDR2 YSYEKL. CDR3 length equals 16 residues. CDR3 DNA sequence: TGCGCCAGCAGCCGTGAGGACAGGGAACATTCCTACGAGCAGTACTTC. This encodes CASSREDREHSYEQYF.

This clonotype was recorded many times. This chain connects TRBV2 to TRBJ2-1, with 9 bases aligning to TRBD1. Unmatched junction bases numbered 6, after V lost 3 bases and J lost 12 bases. This CDR3 is 13 amino acids long. Looked up from germline, CDR1 is SNHLY and CDR2 is FYNNEI. Written as DNA, the CDR3 is TGTGCCAGCAGTGATGAACAGGGGGCTCCGCAGTTCTTC. Its translation: CASSDEQGAPQFF.

This clonotype was counted only a few times. This rearrangement joins TRBV3-1 to TRBJ2-5; D not certain. The ends were cut back, 1 base at V and 4 bases at J, with 10 bases in the middle. This CDR3 contains 14 residues. Germline assignment: CDR1 LGHDT and CDR2 YNNKEL (reference sequence). The CDR3 reads CASSQGSYGETQYF. The CDR3 nucleotides read TGTGCCAGCAGCCAAGGTTCGTACGGAGAGACCCAGTACTTC.

This clonotype came up a few times. This chain joins TRBV15 and TRBJ1-1; TRBD1 agrees at 7 bases. Germline-derived CDR1 and CDR2 are LNHNV and YYDKDF (reference sequence). This CDR3 comprises 16 residues. The junction had 10 bases not matched to a gene; V was cut back by 0 bases and J by 6 bases. The CDR3 sequence: CATSRDFKGAISEAFF. CDR3 DNA: TGTGCCACCAGCAGAGATTTTAAGGGGGCTATTTCTGAAGCTTTCTTT.

This clonotype appeared once. The chain couples TRBV11-1 to TRBJ2-7; D is perhaps TRBD2 (6 bases). The germline gives CDR1 SGHAT, CDR2 FQDESV (reference sequence). CDR3 length: 17 residues. V lost 4 bases and J 2 bases, leaving 21 bases between the germline ends. The CDR3 sequence: CASSSGRILSGTYEQYF. Here the CDR3 DNA reads TGTGCCAGCAGCTCCGGGAGAATCCTCAGCGGTACCTACGAGCAGTACTTC.

Many counts were recorded for this clonotype. This sequence joins TRBV27 and TRBJ2-3; 8 nucleotides line up with TRBD2. Trimming removed 6 bases from V and 2 bases from J; junction bases left unmatched: 7. The CDR3 covers 15 residues. Germline V CDR1 and CDR2: MNHEY, SMNVEV (reference sequence). CDR3 nucleotides: TGTGCCAGCAGAGGACTAGCTCACTCCACAGATACGCAGTATTTT. The encoded protein is CASRGLAHSTDTQYF.

In this sample, this clonotype turned up many times. The J gene is TRBJ1-1, the V gene TRBV2; D is unclear. There are 22 residues in the CDR3. Trimming pared 5 bases from V and 3 bases from J, leaving 37 bases between. In germline, CDR1 is SNHLY, CDR2 FYNNEI. The CDR3 DNA is TGTGCCAGCAGTCGACGCCCCCCTTCTAGGATAGGGTCGTATTATTTGGACACTGAAGCTTTCTTT. Encoded protein: CASSRRPPSRIGSYYLDTEAFF.

V gene TRBV4-3 combines with J gene TRBJ1-1, with D possibly matching TRBD1 (5 bases). CDR3 size: 13 residues. V was clipped by 4 bases and J by 4 bases, with 10 bases between them. CDR1 and CDR2 from the germline V gene are LGHNA and YSLEER. CDR3 region: CASSPLGPTEAFF. The CDR3 coding sequence is TGCGCCAGCAGCCCCTTGGGGCCCACTGAAGCTTTCTTT.

This clonotype was seen ten or more times. The CDR3 protein is CASSSLEFRNPAKNIQYF. The CDR3 nucleotides are TGTGCCAGCAGTTCGCTGGAGTTTCGGAACCCAGCCAAAAACATTCAGTACTTC. The rearrangement links TRBV28 to TRBJ2-4; D call uncertain. Trimming removed 4 bases from V and 0 bases from J, with 19 bases in between. The CDR3 extends over 18 amino acids. Germline values: CDR1 MDHEN, CDR2 SYDVKM.

There are a few counts of this clonotype. The V and J genes are TRBV4-1 and TRBJ2-5, with TRBD2 identical over 8 bases. Germline CDR1 reads MGHRA; CDR2 reads YSYEKL. There are 15 residues in the CDR3. V shed 2 bases, J shed 2 bases, and the junction held 4 bases outside the gene matches. The CDR3 sequence is CASSQPTSGQETQYF. The CDR3 region has the DNA TGCGCCAGCAGCCAACCCACTAGCGGACAAGAGACCCAGTACTTC.

The chain joins TRBV11-2 to TRBJ2-2; D unresolved. V lost 5 bases and J lost 0, with 13 bases in between. The CDR3 loop spans 16 amino acids. CDR1 and CDR2 from the germline V gene are SGHAT and FQNNGV. The DNA of the CDR3 is TGTGCCAGCAGCCCTCGACATGGCTCGAACACCGGGGAGCTGTTTTTT. Translation: CASSPRHGSNTGELFF.

V gene TRBV5-1 combines with J gene TRBJ1-4; D is perhaps TRBD1 (5 bases). Trimming cost V 4 bases and J 5 bases, with 12 bases left between them. CDR3 length equals 14 residues. Germline values: CDR1 SGHRS, CDR2 YFSETQ. The CDR3 here is CASSVDRGNEKLFF. CDR3 bases: TGCGCCAGCAGCGTAGACAGAGGAAATGAAAAACTGTTTTTT.

This clonotype was detected only once. A much larger clone sits a single nucleotide away, making a read error possible. The chain uses TRBV28 and TRBJ2-5; D remains ambiguous. The CDR3 runs to 16 residues. Trimming left V 6 bases short and J 3 bases short, with 20 bases between. Germline V gives CDR1 MDHEN, CDR2 SYDVKM. The CDR3 DNA reads as TGTGCCAGCAGACCCCTGGGGAAGGAGATCGAAGAGACCCAGTACTTC. Its protein product is CASRPLGKEIEETQYF.

This clonotype has ten or more counts. This chain links TRBV28 with TRBJ1-2; possibly TRBD1 for D (5 bases). V was clipped by 3 bases and J by 2 bases, with 19 bases between them. The CDR3 contains 17 residues. Looked up from germline, CDR1 is MDHEN and CDR2 is SYDVKM. This CDR3 reads CASSFAGRPKGNYGYTF. The CDR3 DNA reads TGTGCCAGCAGTTTTGCTGGCAGGCCCAAGGGGAACTATGGCTACACCTTC.

This clonotype has at least ten counts. V usage is TRBV5-1 and J usage is TRBJ2-7; TRBD1 is a possible D gene (6 bases). The V gene lost 0 bases and the J gene lost 2 bases, with 12 bases spanning the gap. The CDR3 loop spans 15 amino acids. The germline V gene encodes CDR1 SGHRS and CDR2 YFSETQ. CDR3 residues: CASSLARGGAYEQYF. The DNA of the CDR3 is TGCGCCAGCAGCTTGGCCCGAGGGGGAGCCTACGAGCAGTACTTC.

V gene TRBV12-5 combines with J gene TRBJ1-5; D not resolved. CDR3 length equals 13 residues. Germline loops: CDR1 LGHNT, CDR2 FRNRAP. Trimming pared 1 base from V and 7 bases from J, leaving 8 bases between. The CDR3 DNA follows: TGTGCTAGTGGTTTGGGGCGAGGCCAGCCCCAGCATTTT. It translates to CASGLGRGQPQHF.

This clonotype occurred many times. The J gene is TRBJ1-2, the V gene TRBV5-1; D gene unclear. V was shortened by 0 bases and J by 0 bases, with 6 bases between the two germline ends. The CDR3 runs to 14 residues. Germline-derived CDR1 and CDR2 are SGHRS and YFSETQ. This CDR3 is CASSLETPNYGYTF. Written as DNA, the CDR3 is TGCGCCAGCAGCTTGGAGACACCTAACTATGGCTACACCTTC.

As for this clonotype: A clone one base away is much larger, so this may be a read error. The J gene is TRBJ2-3, the V gene TRBV6-1; 10 nucleotides match TRBD2. V shed 6 bases, J shed 3 bases, and the junction held 6 bases outside the gene matches. This CDR3 has 15 amino acids. The germline CDR1 and CDR2 sequences are MNHNS and SASEGT. CDR3 amino acids: CASSRTSGDTDTQYF. CDR3 bases: TGTGCCAGCAGCAGAACTAGCGGGGATACAGATACGCAGTATTTT.

The chain uses TRBV10-2 and TRBJ1-4; possibly TRBD1 for D (5 bases). CDR3 length: 15 amino acids. V was clipped by 6 bases and J by 4 bases, with 15 bases between them. CDR1 WSHSY and CDR2 SAAADI come from the germline V gene. The CDR3, as DNA: TGCGCCAGCAGGGATCCGGGACCGTATAATGAAAAACTGTTTTTT. It yields the protein CASRDPGPYNEKLFF.

This clonotype was recorded a few times. The J gene is TRBJ2-5, the V gene TRBV25-1; D is tentatively TRBD1 or TRBD2 (5 bases each). The germline gives CDR1 MGHDK, CDR2 SYGVNS. The CDR3 is 11 residues long. V shed 3 bases and J shed 9 bases, with 8 bases lying between them. DNA of the CDR3: TGTGCCAGCAGTGATTCGGGGCCCCAGTACTTC. Residues: CASSDSGPQYF.

This clonotype has a count of ten or more. One end of the junction fails to match germline, which may point to a read error. The genes are TRBV11-2 and TRBJ1-4; D gene ambiguous. CDR1 and CDR2 (germline): SGHAT, FQNNGV. The CDR3 has 18 amino acids. As DNA, the CDR3 is TGTGCCAGCAGCGTAGACGGGTACCGTCCTTCAACTAATGAAAAACTGTTTTTT. Its protein is CASSVDGYRPSTNEKLFF.

This clonotype was found many times. The rearrangement joins TRBV5-1 to TRBJ2-2; D is undetermined. The V gene's germline CDR1 is SGHRS and CDR2 YFSETQ. The CDR3 length is 14 residues. The ends were cut back, 7 bases at V and 0 bases at J, with 10 bases in the middle. CDR3 sequence (DNA): TGCGCCAGCCTTGGCCCTTCGAACACCGGGGAGCTGTTTTTT. This gives the protein CASLGPSNTGELFF.

This clonotype was seen only a few times. The rearrangement joins TRBV5-1 to TRBJ1-2, with D unresolved. Per germline, CDR1 SGHRS and CDR2 YFSETQ. Trimming removed 4 bases at V and 7 bases at J, with 20 bases between. CDR3 length: 15 amino acids. CDR3 sequence (DNA): TGCGCCAGCAGCCCGGACGGACTCCCAAAGGTTGGCTACACCTTC. Translating it yields CASSPDGLPKVGYTF.

The CDR3 protein is CASSPIRHYEQYF. The CDR3 DNA reads as TGTGCCAGTAGTCCTATCCGCCACTACGAGCAGTACTTC. The V call is TRBV19, the J call TRBJ2-7, with D unclear. V lost 5 bases, J lost 3 bases, and 11 bases lay in between. The CDR3 is 13 amino acids. Germline V gives CDR1 LNHDA, CDR2 SQIVND (reference sequence).

This clonotype has at least ten counts. CDR3 nucleotide sequence: TGTGCCAGCAGCTTTAGGCTAAGAGACGAGCAGTACTTC. Protein: CASSFRLRDEQYF. This sequence joins TRBV13 and TRBJ2-7; D is unresolved. CDR1 and CDR2 (germline): PRHDT, FYEKMQ (reference sequence). This CDR3 is 13 amino acids long. V dropped 3 bases and J dropped 5 bases, with 11 bases sitting between them. The variable domain in full, completed from reference TRBV13 and TRBJ2-7, reads AAGVIQSPRHLIKEKRETATLKCYPIPRHDTVYWYQQGPGQDPQFLISFYEKMQSDKGSIPDRFSAQQFSDYHSELNMSSLELGDSALYFCASSFRLRDEQYFGPGTRLTVT.

In this sample, this clonotype turned up many times. This chain uses TRBV2 with TRBJ1-1, with unresolved D. The germline CDR1 and CDR2 sequences are SNHLY and FYNNEI. Trimming cost V 4 bases and J 0 bases, with 3 bases left between them. The CDR3 sequence is 12 residues long. The CDR3 reads CASSVMNTEAFF. CDR3 bases: TGTGCCAGCAGTGTCATGAACACTGAAGCTTTCTTT.